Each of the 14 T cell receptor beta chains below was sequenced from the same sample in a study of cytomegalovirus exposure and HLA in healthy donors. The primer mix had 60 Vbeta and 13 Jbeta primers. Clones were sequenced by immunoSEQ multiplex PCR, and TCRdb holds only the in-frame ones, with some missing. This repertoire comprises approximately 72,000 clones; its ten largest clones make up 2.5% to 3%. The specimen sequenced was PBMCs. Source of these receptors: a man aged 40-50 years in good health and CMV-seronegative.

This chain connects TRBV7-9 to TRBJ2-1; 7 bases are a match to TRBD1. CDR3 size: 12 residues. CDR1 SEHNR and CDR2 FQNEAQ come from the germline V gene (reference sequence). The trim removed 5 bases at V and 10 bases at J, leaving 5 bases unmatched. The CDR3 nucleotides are TGTGCCAGCAGCCGGGACAGCATAGAGCAGTTCTTC. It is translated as CASSRDSIEQFF. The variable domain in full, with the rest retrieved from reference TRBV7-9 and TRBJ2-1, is DTGVSQNPRHKITKRGQNVTFRCDPISEHNRLYWYRQTLGQGPEFLTYFQNEAQLEKSRLLSDRFSAERPKGSFSTLEIQRTEQGDSAMYLCASSRDSIEQFFGPGTRLTVL.

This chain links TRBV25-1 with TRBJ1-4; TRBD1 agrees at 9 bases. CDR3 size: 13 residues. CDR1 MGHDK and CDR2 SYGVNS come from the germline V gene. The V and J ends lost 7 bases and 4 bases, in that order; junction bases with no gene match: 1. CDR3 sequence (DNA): TGTGCCAGCACGGACAGGGGTAATGAAAAACTGTTTTTT. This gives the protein CASTDRGNEKLFF.

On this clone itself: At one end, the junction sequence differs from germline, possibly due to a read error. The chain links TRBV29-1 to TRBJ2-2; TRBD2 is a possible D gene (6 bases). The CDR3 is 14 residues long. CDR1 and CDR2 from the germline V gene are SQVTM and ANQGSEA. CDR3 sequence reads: CSVVVLANPGELFF. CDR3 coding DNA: TGCAGCGTTGTAGTGCTAGCGAACCCCGGGGAGCTGTTTTTT.

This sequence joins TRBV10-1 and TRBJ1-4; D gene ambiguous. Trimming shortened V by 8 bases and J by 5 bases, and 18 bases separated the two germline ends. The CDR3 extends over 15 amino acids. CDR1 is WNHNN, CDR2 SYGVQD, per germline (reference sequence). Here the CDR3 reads CASSEEPGENEKLFF. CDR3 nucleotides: TGCGCCAGCTCCGAGGAACCCGGGGAGAATGAAAAACTGTTTTTT.

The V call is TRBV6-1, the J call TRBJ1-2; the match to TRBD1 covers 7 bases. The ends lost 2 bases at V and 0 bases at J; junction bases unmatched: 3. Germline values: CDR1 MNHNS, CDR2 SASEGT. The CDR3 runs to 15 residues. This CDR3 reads CASSEQGGANYGYTF. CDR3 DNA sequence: TGTGCCAGCAGTGAACAGGGGGGAGCTAACTATGGCTACACCTTC.

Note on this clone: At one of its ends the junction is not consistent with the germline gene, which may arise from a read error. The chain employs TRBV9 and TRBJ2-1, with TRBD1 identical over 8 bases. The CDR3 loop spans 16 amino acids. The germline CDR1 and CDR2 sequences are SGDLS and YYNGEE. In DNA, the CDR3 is TGTGCCAGCAGCAAAAGACGACAGGGGCAGTACATTGAGCAGTTCTTC. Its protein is CASSKRRQGQYIEQFF.

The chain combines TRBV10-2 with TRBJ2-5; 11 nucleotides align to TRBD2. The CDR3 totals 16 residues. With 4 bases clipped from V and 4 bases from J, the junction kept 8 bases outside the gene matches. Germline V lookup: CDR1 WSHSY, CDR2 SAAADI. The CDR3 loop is CASSGIAGGQRETQYF. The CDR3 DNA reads TGCGCCAGCAGTGGAATAGCGGGGGGGCAGCGAGAGACCCAGTACTTC.

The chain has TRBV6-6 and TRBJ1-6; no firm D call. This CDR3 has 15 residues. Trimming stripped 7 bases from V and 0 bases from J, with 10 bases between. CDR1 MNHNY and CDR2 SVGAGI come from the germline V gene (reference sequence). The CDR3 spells CASTLGSSYNSPLHF. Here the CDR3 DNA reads TGTGCCAGCACCCTCGGGAGCTCCTATAATTCACCCCTCCACTTT.

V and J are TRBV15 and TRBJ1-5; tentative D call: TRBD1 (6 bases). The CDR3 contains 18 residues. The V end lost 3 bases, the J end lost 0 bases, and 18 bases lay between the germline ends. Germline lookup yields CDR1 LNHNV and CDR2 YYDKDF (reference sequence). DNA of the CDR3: TGTGCCACCAGCAGCGACAGGCAAAAGCACGATAGCAATCAGCCCCAGCATTTT. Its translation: CATSSDRQKHDSNQPQHF. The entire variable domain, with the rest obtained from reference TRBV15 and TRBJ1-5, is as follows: DAMVIQNPRYQVTQFGKPVTLSCSQTLNHNVMYWYQQKSSQAPKLLFHYYDKDFNNEADTPDNFQSRRPNTSFCFLDIRSPGLGDTAMYLCATSSDRQKHDSNQPQHFGDGTRLSIL.

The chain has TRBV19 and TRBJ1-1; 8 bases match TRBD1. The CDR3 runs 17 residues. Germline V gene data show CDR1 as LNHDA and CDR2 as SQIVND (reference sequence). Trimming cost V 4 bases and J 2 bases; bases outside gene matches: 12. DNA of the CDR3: TGTGCCAGTAGTAAGATTGGACAGGGAAGAGCAAACACTGAAGCTTTCTTT. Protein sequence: CASSKIGQGRANTEAFF.

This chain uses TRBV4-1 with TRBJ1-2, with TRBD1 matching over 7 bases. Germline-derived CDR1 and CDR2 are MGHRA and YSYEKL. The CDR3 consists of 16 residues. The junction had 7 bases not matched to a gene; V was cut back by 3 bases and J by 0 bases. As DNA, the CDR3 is TGCGCCAGCAGCCAGGAGGGACAGCGAGCTAACTATGGCTACACCTTC. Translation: CASSQEGQRANYGYTF.

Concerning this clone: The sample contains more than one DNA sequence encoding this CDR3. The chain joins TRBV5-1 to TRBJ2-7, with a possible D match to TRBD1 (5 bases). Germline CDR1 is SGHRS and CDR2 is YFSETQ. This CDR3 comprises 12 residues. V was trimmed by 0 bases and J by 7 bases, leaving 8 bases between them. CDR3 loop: CASSLAQGEQYF. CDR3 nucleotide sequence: TGCGCCAGCAGCTTGGCCCAGGGAGAGCAGTACTTC. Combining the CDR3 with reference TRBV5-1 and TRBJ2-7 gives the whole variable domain KAGVTQTPRYLIKTRGQQVTLSCSPISGHRSVSWYQQTPGQGLQFLFEYFSETQRNKGNFPGRFSGRQFSNSRSEMNVSTLELGDSALYLCASSLAQGEQYFGPGTRLTVT.

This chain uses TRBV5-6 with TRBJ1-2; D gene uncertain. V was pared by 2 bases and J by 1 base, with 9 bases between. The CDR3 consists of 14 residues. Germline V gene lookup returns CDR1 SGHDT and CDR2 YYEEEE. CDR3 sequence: CASSFVRINYGYTF. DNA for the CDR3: TGTGCCAGCAGCTTTGTCAGGATTAACTATGGCTACACCTTC.

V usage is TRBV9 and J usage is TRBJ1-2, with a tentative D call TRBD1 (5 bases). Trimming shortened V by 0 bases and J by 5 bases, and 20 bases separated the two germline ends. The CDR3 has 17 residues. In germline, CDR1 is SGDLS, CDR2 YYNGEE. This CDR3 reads CASSVATREEGRYGYTF. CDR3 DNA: TGTGCCAGCAGCGTAGCTACTCGGGAGGAGGGGCGGTATGGCTACACCTTC.